This TCR beta chain was captured in a study of CD8 T cells in ankylosing spondylitis. Overall study results and limits: One TCR beta motif, made up of several highly homologous variants, appeared characteristic of ankylosing spondylitis blood.

The length of the CDR3 is 15 residues. Trimming stripped 3 bases from V and 0 bases from J, with 9 bases between. TCRdb used MiXCR to reprocess the 5' RACE reads, holding one entry per CDR3 protein. The profile covers over 600,000 distinct CDR3 sequences, with around 19% appearing a single time and around 19% taken by the ten largest. In this sample, this clonotype turned up a few times. Its antigen is not identified. The J gene is TRBJ1-5, the V gene TRBV12-3 or TRBV12-4; no definite D call. This TCR derives from a male donor with ankylosing spondylitis. The sequencing sample was made of blood, either unsorted or a sorted T cell fraction (not recorded which). The CDR3 region has the DNA TGTGCCAGCAGTTTGGGGATTGTTAGCAATCAGCCCCAGCATTTT. Residues: CASSLGIVSNQPQHF.